A selection of T cell receptor beta chains follows, all from one sample in a study of blood T cell repertoires in COVID-19. The repertoire was sequenced with immunoSEQ multiplex PCR; TCRdb's copy has only in-frame clones and lacks some. The table shows about 290,000 clones, with approximately 86% occurring only once. Sequencing was performed on peripheral blood. The source is a woman in her forties or fifties with active or convalescent COVID-19. Both conserved end residues are part of each CDR3. Each record gives: V gene, J gene, D gene, CDR3 DNA, CDR3 protein. D genes are given only for firm matches.

>TRBV9|TRBJ1-6|.
TGTGCCAGCAGCGTAGGAGATGATGGTTCACCCCTCCACTTT
CASSVGDDGSPLHF
>TRBV11-2|TRBJ2-7|TRBD2
TGTGCCAGCAGCACCGCTAGCGGGAGGCTCTACGAGCAGTACTTC
CASSTASGRLYEQYF
>TRBV5-6|TRBJ2-7|.
TGTGCCAGCAGCCAGGGTTTAGGCAGGGAGCAGTACTTC
CASSQGLGREQYF
>TRBV9|TRBJ2-7|TRBD2
TGTGCCAGCAGCGTAGTCCCACTAGCGGGAGAATACGAGCAGTACTTC
CASSVVPLAGEYEQYF
>TRBV6-5|TRBJ1-1|TRBD1
TGTGCCAGCAGCCCAACCCGGACAGGGGGAAGAAGGGCTTTCTTT
CASSPTRTGGRRAFF
>TRBV2|TRBJ2-7|.
TGTGCCAGCACTGGGGCAGGGAATGACGAGCAGTACTTC
CASTGAGNDEQYF
>TRBV7-9|TRBJ2-5|.
TGTGCCAGCAGCTTACAGGGCCACCAAGAGACCCAGTACTTC
CASSLQGHQETQYF
>TRBV10-3|TRBJ1-1|.
TGTGCCATCAGTGAGTACGCTACAGCGGGGCGCATGAACACTGAAGCTTTCTTT
CAISEYATAGRMNTEAFF
>TRBV5-1|TRBJ2-3|TRBD2
TGCGCCAGCAGCTCTAGCGGGACTGAAGATACGCAGTATTTT
CASSSSGTEDTQYF
>TRBV5-1|TRBJ2-1|TRBD2
TGCGCCAGCAGACTAGCGGGAGGGGACAATGAGCAGTTCTTC
CASRLAGGDNEQFF